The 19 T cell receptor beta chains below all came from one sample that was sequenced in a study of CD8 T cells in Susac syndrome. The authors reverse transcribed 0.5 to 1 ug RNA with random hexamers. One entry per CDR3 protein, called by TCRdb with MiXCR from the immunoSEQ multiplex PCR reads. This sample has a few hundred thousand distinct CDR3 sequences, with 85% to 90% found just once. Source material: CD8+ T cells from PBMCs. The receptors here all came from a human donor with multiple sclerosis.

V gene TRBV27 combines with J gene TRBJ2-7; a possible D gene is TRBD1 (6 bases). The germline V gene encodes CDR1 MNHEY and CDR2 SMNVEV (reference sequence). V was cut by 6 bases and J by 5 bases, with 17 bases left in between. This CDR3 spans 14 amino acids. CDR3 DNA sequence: TGTGCCAGCAGAGTTACAGGGCTCGAGGACGAGCAGTACTTC. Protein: CASRVTGLEDEQYF.

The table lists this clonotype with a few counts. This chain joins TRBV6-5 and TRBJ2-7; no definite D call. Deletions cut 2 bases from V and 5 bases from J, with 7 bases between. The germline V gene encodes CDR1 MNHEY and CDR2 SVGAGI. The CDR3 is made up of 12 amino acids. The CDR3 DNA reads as TGTGCCAGCAGTTACACGGGCGACGAGCAGTACTTC. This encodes CASSYTGDEQYF.

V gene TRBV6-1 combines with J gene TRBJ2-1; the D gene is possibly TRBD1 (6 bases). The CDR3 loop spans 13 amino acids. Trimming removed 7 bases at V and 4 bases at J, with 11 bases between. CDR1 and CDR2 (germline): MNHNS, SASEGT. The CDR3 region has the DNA TGTGCCAGCACCCAGGACAGTTACAATGAGCAGTTCTTC. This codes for CASTQDSYNEQFF.

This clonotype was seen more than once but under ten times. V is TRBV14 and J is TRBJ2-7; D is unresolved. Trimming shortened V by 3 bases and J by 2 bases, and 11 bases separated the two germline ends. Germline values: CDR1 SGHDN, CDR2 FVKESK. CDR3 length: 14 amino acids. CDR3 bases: TGTGCCAGCAGCCATGCTCGCAGGCCCTACGAGCAGTACTTC. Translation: CASSHARRPYEQYF.

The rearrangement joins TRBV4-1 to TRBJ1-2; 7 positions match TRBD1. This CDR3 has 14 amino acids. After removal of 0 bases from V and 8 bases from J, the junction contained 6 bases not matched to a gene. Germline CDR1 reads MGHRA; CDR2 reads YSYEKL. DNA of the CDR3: TGCGCCAGCAGCCAAGATGACAGGGAGAACGGCTACACCTTC. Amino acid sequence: CASSQDDRENGYTF.

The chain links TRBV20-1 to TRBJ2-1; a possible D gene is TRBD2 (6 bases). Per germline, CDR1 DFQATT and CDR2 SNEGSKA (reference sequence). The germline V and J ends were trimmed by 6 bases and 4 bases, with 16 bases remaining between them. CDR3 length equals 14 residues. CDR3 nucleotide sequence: TGCAGTGCGGGGGGTCTAAAGGGATACAATGAGCAGTTCTTC. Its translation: CSAGGLKGYNEQFF.

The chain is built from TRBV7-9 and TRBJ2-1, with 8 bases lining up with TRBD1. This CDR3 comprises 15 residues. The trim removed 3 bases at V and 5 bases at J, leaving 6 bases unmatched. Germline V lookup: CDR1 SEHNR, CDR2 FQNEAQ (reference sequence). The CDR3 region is CASSFDQDRDNEQFF. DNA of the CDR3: TGTGCCAGCAGCTTCGATCAGGACAGGGACAATGAGCAGTTCTTC.

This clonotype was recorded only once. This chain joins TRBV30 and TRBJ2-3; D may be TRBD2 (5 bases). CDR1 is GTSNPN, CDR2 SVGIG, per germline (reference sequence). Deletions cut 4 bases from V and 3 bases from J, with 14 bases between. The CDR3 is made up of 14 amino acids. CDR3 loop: CAWTSVGVTDTQYF. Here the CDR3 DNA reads TGTGCCTGGACGTCAGTCGGGGTTACAGATACGCAGTATTTT. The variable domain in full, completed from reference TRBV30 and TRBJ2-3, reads SQTIHQWPATLVQPVGSPLSLECTVEGTSNPNLYWYRQAAGRGLQLLFYSVGIGQISSEVPQNLSASRPQDRQFILSSKKLLLSDSGFYLCAWTSVGVTDTQYFGPGTRLTVL.

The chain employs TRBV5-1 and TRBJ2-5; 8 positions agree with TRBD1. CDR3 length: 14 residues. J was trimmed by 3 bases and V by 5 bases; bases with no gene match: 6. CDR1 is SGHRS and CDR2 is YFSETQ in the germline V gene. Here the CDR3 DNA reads TGCGCCAGCAGTTGGACAGGGTTGGAAGAGACCCAGTACTTC. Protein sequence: CASSWTGLEETQYF.

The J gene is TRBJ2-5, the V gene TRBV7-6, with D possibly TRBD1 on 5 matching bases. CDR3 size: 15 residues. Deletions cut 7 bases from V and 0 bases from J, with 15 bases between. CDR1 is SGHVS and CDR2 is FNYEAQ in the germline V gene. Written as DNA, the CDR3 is TGTGCCAGCACCCCAAGTAGGGGAAACCAAGAGACCCAGTACTTC. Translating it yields CASTPSRGNQETQYF.

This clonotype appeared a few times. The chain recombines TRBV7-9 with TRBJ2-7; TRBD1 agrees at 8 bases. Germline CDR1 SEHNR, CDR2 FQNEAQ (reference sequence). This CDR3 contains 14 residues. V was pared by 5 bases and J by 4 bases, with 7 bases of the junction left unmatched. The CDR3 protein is CASSQGAAGYEQYF. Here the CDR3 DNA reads TGTGCCAGCAGCCAGGGGGCAGCCGGGTACGAGCAGTACTTC.

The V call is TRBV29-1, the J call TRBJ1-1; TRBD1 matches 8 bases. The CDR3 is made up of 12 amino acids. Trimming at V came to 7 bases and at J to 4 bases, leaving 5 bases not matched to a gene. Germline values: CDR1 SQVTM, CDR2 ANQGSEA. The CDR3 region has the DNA TGCAGCGCGAACCAGGGGGCCACTGAAGCTTTCTTT. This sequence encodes CSANQGATEAFF.

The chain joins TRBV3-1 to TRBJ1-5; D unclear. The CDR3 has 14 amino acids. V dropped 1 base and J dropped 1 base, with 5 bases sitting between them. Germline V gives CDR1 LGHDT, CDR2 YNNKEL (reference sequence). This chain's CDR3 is CASSQVLSNQPQHF. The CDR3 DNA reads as TGTGCCAGCAGCCAAGTATTAAGCAATCAGCCCCAGCATTTT.

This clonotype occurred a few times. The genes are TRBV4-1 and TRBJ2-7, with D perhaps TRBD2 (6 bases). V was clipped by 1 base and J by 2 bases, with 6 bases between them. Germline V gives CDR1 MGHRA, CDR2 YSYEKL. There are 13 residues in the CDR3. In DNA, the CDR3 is TGCGCCAGCAGCCAAGGACTAGCCTACGAGCAGTACTTC. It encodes CASSQGLAYEQYF.

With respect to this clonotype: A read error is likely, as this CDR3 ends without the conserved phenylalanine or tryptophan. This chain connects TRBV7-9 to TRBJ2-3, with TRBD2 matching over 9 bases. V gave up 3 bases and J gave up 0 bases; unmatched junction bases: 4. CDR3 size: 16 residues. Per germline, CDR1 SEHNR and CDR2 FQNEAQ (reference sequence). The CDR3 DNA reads TGTGCCAGCAGCTTCAAGACTAGCGGCAGCACAGATACGCAGTATATT. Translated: CASSFKTSGSTDTQYI.

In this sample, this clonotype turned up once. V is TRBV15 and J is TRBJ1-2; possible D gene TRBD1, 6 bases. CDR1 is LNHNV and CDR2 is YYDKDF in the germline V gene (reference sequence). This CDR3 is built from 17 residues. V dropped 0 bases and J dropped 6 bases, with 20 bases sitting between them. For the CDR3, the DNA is TGTGCCACCAGCAGAGAAGGGGGACGCCTCCCAGTGGATGGCTACACCTTC. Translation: CATSREGGRLPVDGYTF.

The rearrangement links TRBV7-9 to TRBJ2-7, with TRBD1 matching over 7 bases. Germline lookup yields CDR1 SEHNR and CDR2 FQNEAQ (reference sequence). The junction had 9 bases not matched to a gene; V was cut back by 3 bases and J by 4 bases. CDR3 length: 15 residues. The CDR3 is CASSLGTENTYEQYF. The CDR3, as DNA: TGTGCCAGCAGCTTGGGGACAGAAAATACTTACGAGCAGTACTTC.

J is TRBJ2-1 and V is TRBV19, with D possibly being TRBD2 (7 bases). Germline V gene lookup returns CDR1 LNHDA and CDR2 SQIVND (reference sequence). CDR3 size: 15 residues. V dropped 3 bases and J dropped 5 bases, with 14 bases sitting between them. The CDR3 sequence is CASSIKGGVNNEQFF. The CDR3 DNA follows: TGTGCCAGTAGTATTAAGGGGGGGGTTAACAATGAGCAGTTCTTC.

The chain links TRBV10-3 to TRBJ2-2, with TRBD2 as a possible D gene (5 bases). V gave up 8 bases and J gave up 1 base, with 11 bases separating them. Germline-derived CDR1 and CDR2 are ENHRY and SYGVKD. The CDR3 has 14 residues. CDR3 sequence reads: CAIGERVNTGELFF. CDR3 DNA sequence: TGTGCCATCGGGGAGAGAGTGAACACCGGGGAGCTGTTTTTT.